This T cell receptor (beta chain) stems from a study of PD-L1 blockade in urothelial cancer. Study information: Treatment start was followed by blood analysis at 3 weeks (second dose) and again at 6 weeks.

CDR3 length: 14 residues. Germline lookup yields CDR1 MDHEN and CDR2 SYDVKM. The V gene end was trimmed by 6 bases and the J gene end by 4 bases; junction bases not matched to a gene: 5. Time point reported: peripheral blood 6 weeks after treatment start. TCRdb's table, derived via immunoSEQ multiplex PCR, lists solely in-frame clones and lacks some. The sample has over 70,000 clones, less than 85% seen once. The chain uses TRBV28 and TRBJ2-5, with TRBD2 identical over 10 bases. The receptor's source is an older man with urothelial cancer. The sample consisted of PBMCs, taken around atezolizumab (anti-PD-L1) treatment. The chain's CDR3 is CASSPSGSAETQYF. Written as DNA, the CDR3 is TGTGCCAGCAGCCCTAGCGGGAGCGCAGAGACCCAGTACTTC.